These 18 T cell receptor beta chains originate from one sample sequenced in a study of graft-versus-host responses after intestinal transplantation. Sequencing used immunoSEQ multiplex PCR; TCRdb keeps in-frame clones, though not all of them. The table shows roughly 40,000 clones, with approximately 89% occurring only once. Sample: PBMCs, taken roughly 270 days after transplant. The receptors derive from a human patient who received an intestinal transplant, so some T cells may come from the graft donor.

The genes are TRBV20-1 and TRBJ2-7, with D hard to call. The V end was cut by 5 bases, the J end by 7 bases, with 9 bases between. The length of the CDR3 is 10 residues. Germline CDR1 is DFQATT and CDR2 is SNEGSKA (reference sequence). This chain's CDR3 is CSAGMSEQYF. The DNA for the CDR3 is TGCAGTGCTGGAATGAGTGAGCAGTACTTC.

The CDR3: CASSLAQGSPLHF. For the CDR3, the DNA is TGTGCCAGCAGTTTAGCACAGGGTTCACCCCTCCACTTT. This chain uses TRBV27 with TRBJ1-6; a weak D match, TRBD1 (6 bases). Germline CDR1 is MNHEY and CDR2 is SMNVEV (reference sequence). The length of the CDR3 is 13 residues. V lost 2 bases to trimming and J lost 9 bases, with 8 bases between them.

The CDR3 sequence: CASLPWGTSSHEQYF. The DNA for the CDR3 is TGTGCCAGCCTCCCCTGGGGGACTAGCAGCCACGAGCAGTACTTC. The chain carries TRBV7-2 and TRBJ2-7, with 9 positions matching TRBD2. This CDR3 region has 15 residues. CDR1 is SGHTA and CDR2 is FQGNSA in the germline V gene. J lost 5 bases, V lost 8 bases, and 13 bases had no gene match.

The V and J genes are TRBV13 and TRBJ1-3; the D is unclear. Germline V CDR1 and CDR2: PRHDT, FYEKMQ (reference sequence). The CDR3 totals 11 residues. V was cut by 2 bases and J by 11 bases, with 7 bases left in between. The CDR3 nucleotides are TGTGCCAGCAGCTTATCGCCATCCATATATTTT. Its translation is CASSLSPSIYF.

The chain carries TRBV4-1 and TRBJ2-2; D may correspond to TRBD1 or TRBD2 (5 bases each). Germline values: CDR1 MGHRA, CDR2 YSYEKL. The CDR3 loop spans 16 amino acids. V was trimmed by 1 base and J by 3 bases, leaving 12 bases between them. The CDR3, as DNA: TGCGCCAGCAGCCAAGGTCCCGGGGCCGACACCGGGGAGCTGTTTTTT. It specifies CASSQGPGADTGELFF.

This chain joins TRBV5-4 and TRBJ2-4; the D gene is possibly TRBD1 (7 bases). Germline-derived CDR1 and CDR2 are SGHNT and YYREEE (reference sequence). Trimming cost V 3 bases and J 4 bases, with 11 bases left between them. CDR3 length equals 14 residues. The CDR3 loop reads CASSSAGQKNIQYF. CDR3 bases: TGTGCCAGCAGCTCGGCGGGACAGAAAAACATTCAGTACTTC. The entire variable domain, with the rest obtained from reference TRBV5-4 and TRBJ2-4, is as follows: ETGVTQSPTHLIKTRGQQVTLRCSSQSGHNTVSWYQQALGQGPQFIFQYYREEENGRGNFPPRFSGLQFPNYSSELNVNALELDDSALYLCASSSAGQKNIQYFGAGTRLSVL.

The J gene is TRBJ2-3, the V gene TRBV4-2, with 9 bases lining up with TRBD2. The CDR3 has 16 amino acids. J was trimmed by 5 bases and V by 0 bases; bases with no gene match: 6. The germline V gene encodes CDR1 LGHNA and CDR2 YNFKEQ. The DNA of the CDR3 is TGTGCCAGCAGCCAAGAAACGGGACTAGCATTAGATACGCAGTATTTT. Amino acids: CASSQETGLALDTQYF.

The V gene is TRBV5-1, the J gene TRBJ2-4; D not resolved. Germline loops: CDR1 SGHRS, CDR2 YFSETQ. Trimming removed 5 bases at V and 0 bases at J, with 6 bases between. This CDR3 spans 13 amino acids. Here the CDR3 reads CASRGLAKNIQYF. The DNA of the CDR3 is TGCGCCAGCAGAGGTTTAGCCAAAAACATTCAGTACTTC.

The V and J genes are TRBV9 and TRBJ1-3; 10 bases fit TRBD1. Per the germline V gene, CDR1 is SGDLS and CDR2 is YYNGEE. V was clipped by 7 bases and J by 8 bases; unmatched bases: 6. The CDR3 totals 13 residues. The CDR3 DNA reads TGTGCCAGCTCCGGGACAGGGGTCGACACCATATATTTT. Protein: CASSGTGVDTIYF.

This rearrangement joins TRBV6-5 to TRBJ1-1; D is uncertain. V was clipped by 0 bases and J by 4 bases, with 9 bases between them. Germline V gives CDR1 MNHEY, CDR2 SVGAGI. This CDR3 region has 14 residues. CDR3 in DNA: TGTGCCAGCAGTTACTCGAAGGCGGCCACTGAAGCTTTCTTT. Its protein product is CASSYSKAATEAFF.

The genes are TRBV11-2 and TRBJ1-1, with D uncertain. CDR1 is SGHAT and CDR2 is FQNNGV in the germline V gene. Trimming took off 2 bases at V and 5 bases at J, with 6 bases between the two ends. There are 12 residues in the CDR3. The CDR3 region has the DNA TGTGCCAGCAGCTTATCCGGGACTGAAGCTTTCTTT. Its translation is CASSLSGTEAFF. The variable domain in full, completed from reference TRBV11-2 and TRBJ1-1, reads EAGVAQSPRYKIIEKRQSVAFWCNPISGHATLYWYQQILGQGPKLLIQFQNNGVVDDSQLPKDRFSAERLKGVDSTLKIQPAKLEDSAVYLCASSLSGTEAFFGQGTRLTVV.

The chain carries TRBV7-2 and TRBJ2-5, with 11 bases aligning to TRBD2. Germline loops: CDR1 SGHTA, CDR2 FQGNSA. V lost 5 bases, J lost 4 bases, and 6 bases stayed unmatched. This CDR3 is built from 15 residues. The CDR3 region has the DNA TGTGCCAGCAGCCTCTTAGCGGGGGGGCGAGAGACCCAGTACTTC. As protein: CASSLLAGGRETQYF.

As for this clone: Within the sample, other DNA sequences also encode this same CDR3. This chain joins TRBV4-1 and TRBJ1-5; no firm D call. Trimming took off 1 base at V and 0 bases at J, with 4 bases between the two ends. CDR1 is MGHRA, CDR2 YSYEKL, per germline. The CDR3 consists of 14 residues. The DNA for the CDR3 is TGCGCCAGCAGCCAAGTAGGTAGCAATCAGCCCCAGCATTTT. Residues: CASSQVGSNQPQHF.

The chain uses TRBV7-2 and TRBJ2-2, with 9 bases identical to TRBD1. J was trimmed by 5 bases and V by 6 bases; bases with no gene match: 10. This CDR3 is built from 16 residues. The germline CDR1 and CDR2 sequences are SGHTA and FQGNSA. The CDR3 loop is CASRSSGTGITGELFF. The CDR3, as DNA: TGTGCCAGCAGATCTTCTGGGACAGGGATAACCGGGGAGCTGTTTTTT.

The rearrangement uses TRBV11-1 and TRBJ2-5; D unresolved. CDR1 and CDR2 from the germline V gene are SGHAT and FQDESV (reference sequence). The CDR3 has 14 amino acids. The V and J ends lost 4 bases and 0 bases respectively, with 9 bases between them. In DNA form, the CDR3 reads TGTGCCAGCAGCTACACGTCCTACCAAGAGACCCAGTACTTC. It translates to CASSYTSYQETQYF.

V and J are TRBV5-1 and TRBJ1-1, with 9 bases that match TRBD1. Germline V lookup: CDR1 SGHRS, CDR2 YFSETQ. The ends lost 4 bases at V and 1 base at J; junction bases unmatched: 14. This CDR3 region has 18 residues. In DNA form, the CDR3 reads TGCGCCAGCAGCCCCTTACCGGGACAGGGTGGGCAGAACACTGAAGCTTTCTTT. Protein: CASSPLPGQGGQNTEAFF.

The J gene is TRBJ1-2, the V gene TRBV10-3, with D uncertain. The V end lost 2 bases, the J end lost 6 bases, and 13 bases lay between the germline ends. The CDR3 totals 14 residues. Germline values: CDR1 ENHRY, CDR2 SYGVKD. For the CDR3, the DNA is TGTGCCATCAGTGAGGGGAGACGGCAAGATGGCTACACCTTC. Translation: CAISEGRRQDGYTF.

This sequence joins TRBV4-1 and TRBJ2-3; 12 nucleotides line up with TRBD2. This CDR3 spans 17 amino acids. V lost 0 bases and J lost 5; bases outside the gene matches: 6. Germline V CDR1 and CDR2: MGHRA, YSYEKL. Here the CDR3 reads CASSQEAPSGGGDTQYF. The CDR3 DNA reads TGCGCCAGCAGCCAAGAAGCGCCTAGCGGGGGGGGAGATACGCAGTATTTT.